One and the same sample provided the 28 T cell receptor beta chains below, sequenced in a study of blood T cell repertoires in COVID-19. Using immunoSEQ multiplex PCR, the repertoire was profiled, and TCRdb retains in-frame clones only, with some absent. This table holds under 300,000 clones, around nine tenths found once. Sequencing used peripheral blood. These receptor sequences come from a woman aged 40-49 years who had recovered from COVID-19.

This sequence joins TRBV7-3 and TRBJ2-1; 12 bases match TRBD2. Germline assignment: CDR1 SGHTA and CDR2 FQGTGA. With 2 bases clipped from V and 10 bases from J, the junction kept 9 bases outside the gene matches. This CDR3 comprises 16 residues. CDR3 sequence reads: CASSLSRTSGTLEQFF. DNA for the CDR3: TGTGCCAGCAGCTTATCCCGGACTAGCGGGACCTTGGAGCAGTTCTTC.

The CDR3 nucleotides read TGTGCCAGCAGCCCCCCCTCTATCTACGAGCAGTACTTC. This gives the protein CASSPPSIYEQYF. This sequence joins TRBV12-3 or TRBV12-4 and TRBJ2-7; D remains ambiguous. Between the trimmed V and J ends, which lost 6 bases and 3 bases, there was a span of 12 bases. The CDR3 extends over 13 amino acids.

This chain uses TRBV18 with TRBJ1-2; tentative D call: TRBD1 (5 bases). V lost 7 bases and J 4 bases, leaving 13 bases between the germline ends. Germline CDR1 is KGHSH and CDR2 is LQKENI. The CDR3 runs to 13 residues. In nucleotides, the CDR3 is TGTGCCAGCTACCCTGGGGGGTCCTATGGCTACACCTTC. It yields the protein CASYPGGSYGYTF.

This chain joins TRBV11-2 and TRBJ2-2; TRBD1 agrees at 8 bases. Germline V gives CDR1 SGHAT, CDR2 FQNNGV. Trimming at V came to 5 bases and at J to 3 bases, leaving 5 bases not matched to a gene. The CDR3 is 15 residues long. The CDR3 region has the DNA TGTGCCAGCAGCCCGACAGGGGTTGACACCGGGGAGCTGTTTTTT. Amino acid sequence: CASSPTGVDTGELFF.

The chain recombines TRBV7-6 with TRBJ2-1; TRBD2 aligns across 10 bases. The CDR3 is made up of 15 amino acids. Unmatched junction bases numbered 7, after V lost 4 bases and J lost 7 bases. Germline assignment: CDR1 SGHVS and CDR2 FNYEAQ. The CDR3 region is CASSSLAGFNNEQFF. CDR3 sequence (DNA): TGTGCCAGCAGCTCACTAGCGGGGTTCAATAATGAGCAGTTCTTC. Drawing the rest from reference TRBV7-6 and TRBJ2-1, the complete variable domain is GAGVSQSPRYKVTKRGQDVALRCDPISGHVSLYWYRQALGQGPEFLTYFNYEAQQDKSGLPNDRFSAERPEGSISTLTIQRTEQRDSAMYRCASSSLAGFNNEQFFGPGTRLTVL.

The table lists this clone with a count of one. The chain is built from TRBV28 and TRBJ2-5; maybe TRBD2 (5 bases). Germline values: CDR1 MDHEN, CDR2 SYDVKM. With 2 bases removed from V and 3 bases from J, the gap between germline ends came to 16 bases. The CDR3 is made up of 16 amino acids. The CDR3 protein is CASSLRRPGTKETQYF. CDR3 nucleotides: TGTGCCAGCAGTTTAAGGCGGCCGGGAACCAAAGAGACCCAGTACTTC.

The chain is built from TRBV21-1 and TRBJ2-3; the table's D gene call, TRBD2, was not cross checked with the DNA. TRBV21-1 is a documented pseudogene. CDR3 length: 12 amino acids. CDR3 in amino acids: CASMWGADTQYF. CDR3 nucleotides: TGTGCCAGCATGTGGGGGGCAGATACGCAGTATTTT.

Only a few counts were recorded for this clone. The V and J genes are TRBV29-1 and TRBJ2-1; 12 bases fit TRBD1. In germline, CDR1 is SQVTM, CDR2 ANQGSEA. The CDR3 consists of 13 residues. After removal of 7 bases from V and 7 bases from J, the junction contained 5 bases not matched to a gene. The CDR3 DNA sequence: TGCAGCGCAGGGACAGGGGGCAAGAATGAGCAGTTCTTC. Its translation: CSAGTGGKNEQFF.

V usage is TRBV28 and J usage is TRBJ1-2; D possibly corresponds to TRBD1 (6 bases). The CDR3 covers 16 residues. Trimming stripped 3 bases from V and 7 bases from J, with 21 bases between. CDR1 and CDR2 (germline): MDHEN, SYDVKM. CDR3 in amino acids: CASSFLGQYRSLGYTF. For the CDR3, the DNA is TGTGCCAGCAGTTTTCTCGGACAGTACCGTTCTCTTGGCTACACCTTC.

The chain combines TRBV6-2 or TRBV6-3 with TRBJ2-1, with a weak D call TRBD2 (5 bases). Trimming pared 2 bases from V and 0 bases from J, leaving 8 bases between. The CDR3 spans 15 residues. CDR1 and CDR2 (germline): MNHEY, SVGEGT. CDR3 protein: CASSYDGNSYNEQFF. The CDR3 nucleotides are TGTGCCAGCAGTTACGACGGGAACTCCTACAATGAGCAGTTCTTC.

V is TRBV11-3 and J is TRBJ2-2; the D gene is possibly TRBD2 (5 bases). Trimming shortened V by 0 bases and J by 6 bases, and 11 bases separated the two germline ends. There are 15 residues in the CDR3. Germline CDR1 reads SGHNT; CDR2 reads YENEEA. CDR3 coding DNA: TGTGCCAGCAGCTTAGATTTCGGGGTCCCCGGGGAGCTGTTTTTT. Residues: CASSLDFGVPGELFF.

This chain uses TRBV11-2 with TRBJ2-2; 13 bases are shared with TRBD2. In germline, CDR1 is SGHAT, CDR2 FQNNGV. Losses at the gene ends were 3 bases for V and 4 bases for J; bases not matched to a gene: 5. This CDR3 region has 17 residues. CDR3 sequence reads: CASSFTTSGRATGELFF. The CDR3, as DNA: TGTGCCAGCAGCTTTACTACTAGCGGGAGGGCCACCGGGGAGCTGTTTTTT.

The rearrangement uses TRBV14 and TRBJ2-7; 7 bases align to TRBD2. Trimming removed 3 bases from V and 2 bases from J; junction bases left unmatched: 7. Germline V CDR1 and CDR2: SGHDN, FVKESK. This CDR3 is 15 amino acids long. The CDR3 here is CASSQRTSNPYEQYF. Written as DNA, the CDR3 is TGTGCCAGCAGCCAGAGGACTAGTAACCCCTACGAGCAGTACTTC.

The chain couples TRBV7-2 to TRBJ2-7; tentative D call: TRBD1 (5 bases). The CDR3 totals 14 residues. Between the trimmed V and J ends, which lost 4 bases and 5 bases, there was a span of 15 bases. The germline V gene has CDR1 SGHTA and CDR2 FQGNSA. In DNA, the CDR3 is TGTGCCAGCAGCTCACGGACAAGGGCGAACGAGCAGTACTTC. This sequence encodes CASSSRTRANEQYF.

This clone was found a few times. The chain uses TRBV11-2 and TRBJ1-6; D perhaps matches TRBD1 (6 bases). Trimming left V 0 bases short and J 9 bases short, with 6 bases between. The CDR3 length is 13 residues. In germline, CDR1 is SGHAT, CDR2 FQNNGV. The CDR3 sequence is CASSLEGASPLHF. CDR3 sequence (DNA): TGTGCCAGCAGCTTAGAGGGGGCTTCACCCCTCCACTTT.

V usage is TRBV28 and J usage is TRBJ1-1; D not certain. Trimming left V 7 bases short and J 1 base short, with 10 bases between. CDR1 is MDHEN, CDR2 SYDVKM, per germline. This CDR3 spans 13 amino acids. In DNA form, the CDR3 reads TGTGCCAGCACCGAGTCAGGGAACACTGAAGCTTTCTTT. Translation gives CASTESGNTEAFF.

This chain connects TRBV11-2 to TRBJ2-5; D is perhaps TRBD2 (6 bases). Germline CDR1 reads SGHAT; CDR2 reads FQNNGV. Trimming stripped 2 bases from V and 2 bases from J, with 12 bases between. The CDR3 spans 15 residues. The CDR3 bases are TGTGCCAGCAGCTTATCCGGCGCGGGGCAAGAGACCCAGTACTTC. Its translation is CASSLSGAGQETQYF.

This clone was seen more than once but under ten times. This chain connects TRBV7-9 to TRBJ2-1; 7 positions match TRBD1. The CDR3 runs 16 residues. Germline loops: CDR1 SEHNR, CDR2 FQNEAQ (reference sequence). V dropped 0 bases and J dropped 7; count of bases not matched to a gene: 9. CDR3 amino acids: CASSLANDRVKNEQFF. CDR3 nucleotide sequence: TGTGCCAGCAGCTTAGCAAACGACAGGGTGAAAAATGAGCAGTTCTTC. Combining the CDR3 with reference TRBV7-9 and TRBJ2-1 gives the whole variable domain DTGVSQNPRHKITKRGQNVTFRCDPISEHNRLYWYRQTLGQGPEFLTYFQNEAQLEKSRLLSDRFSAERPKGSFSTLEIQRTEQGDSAMYLCASSLANDRVKNEQFFGPGTRLTVL.

The genes are TRBV11-2 and TRBJ2-1; tentatively, D is TRBD2 (5 bases). The CDR3 runs to 15 residues. Trimming stripped 1 base from V and 6 bases from J, with 13 bases between. Germline V gives CDR1 SGHAT, CDR2 FQNNGV. In DNA, the CDR3 is TGTGCCAGCAGCTTAGCCGGGCAACGGGGCAATGAGCAGTTCTTC. Translated: CASSLAGQRGNEQFF.

In this sample, this clone turned up once. The V and J genes are TRBV7-2 and TRBJ2-6, with D possibly being TRBD1 (6 bases). Trimming stripped 4 bases from V and 1 base from J, with 11 bases between. Germline loops: CDR1 SGHTA, CDR2 FQGNSA. The CDR3 contains 16 residues. The CDR3 loop reads CASSSSQGSGANVLTF. DNA for the CDR3: TGTGCCAGCAGCTCCTCACAGGGATCTGGGGCCAACGTCCTGACTTTC. Full variable domain (rest looked up from reference TRBV7-2 and TRBJ2-6): GAGVSQSPSNKVTEKGKDVELRCDPISGHTALYWYRQSLGQGLEFLIYFQGNSAPDKSGLPSDRFSAERTGGSVSTLTIQRTQQEDSAVYLCASSSSQGSGANVLTFGAGSRLTVL.

The rearrangement joins TRBV5-1 to TRBJ2-7, with 12 bases lining up with TRBD2. From germline, CDR1 is SGHRS and CDR2 YFSETQ. The CDR3 totals 17 residues. V shed 4 bases, J shed 4 bases, and the junction held 12 bases outside the gene matches. CDR3 residues: CASSPGTATSGRYEQYF. CDR3 nucleotides: TGCGCCAGCAGCCCCGGGACAGCGACTAGCGGGAGATACGAGCAGTACTTC.

The J gene is TRBJ2-1, the V gene TRBV24-1; D unresolved. Germline assignment: CDR1 KGHDR and CDR2 SFDVKD. With 2 bases removed from V and 10 bases from J, the gap between germline ends came to 5 bases. The CDR3 runs 11 residues. CDR3: CATSDYQEQFF. The CDR3 nucleotides read TGTGCCACCAGTGATTATCAAGAGCAGTTCTTC.

The rearrangement joins TRBV7-9 to TRBJ1-2; tentative D call: TRBD1 (6 bases). Trimming took 5 bases from V and 4 from J, leaving 17 bases between them. The CDR3 runs 15 residues. Looked up from germline, CDR1 is SEHNR and CDR2 is FQNEAQ (reference sequence). CDR3 DNA: TGTGCCAGCAGCCAAATAGGACAGCCGGTCTATGGCTACACCTTC. Protein sequence: CASSQIGQPVYGYTF.

This chain joins TRBV7-9 and TRBJ2-1, with a possible D match to TRBD2 (6 bases). Per germline, CDR1 SEHNR and CDR2 FQNEAQ (reference sequence). Trimming left V 4 bases short and J 2 bases short, with 15 bases between. The CDR3 extends over 16 amino acids. The CDR3 nucleotides read TGTGCCAGCAGCTCCCGCAGCCGCGGGGCCTACAATGAGCAGTTCTTC. Protein sequence: CASSSRSRGAYNEQFF.

This chain connects TRBV2 to TRBJ1-3, with D hard to call. Per germline, CDR1 SNHLY and CDR2 FYNNEI. V shed 5 bases and J shed 2 bases, with 16 bases lying between them. The CDR3 covers 16 residues. Written as DNA, the CDR3 is TGTGCCAGCAGTTCCGACAAATTCAAGGCTGGAAACACCATATATTTT. This gives the protein CASSSDKFKAGNTIYF.

For this clone: Relative to the germline gene, one junction end is altered; a read error may explain this. The chain joins TRBV7-7 to TRBJ2-5; 8 nucleotides align to TRBD1. CDR3 length: 13 amino acids. The germline gives CDR1 SSHAT, CDR2 FNYEAQ (reference sequence). CDR3 amino acids: CASSLDREETQYF. CDR3 sequence (DNA): TGTGCTAGCAGCTTGGACAGGGAAGAGACCCAGTACTTC.

The chain combines TRBV19 with TRBJ2-3; 7 bases fit TRBD1. The ends lost 5 bases at V and 3 bases at J; junction bases unmatched: 14. Per the germline V gene, CDR1 is LNHDA and CDR2 is SQIVND (reference sequence). The CDR3 runs 17 residues. Here the CDR3 reads CASSLRQGGLQTDTQYF. For the CDR3, the DNA is TGTGCCAGTAGTCTACGACAGGGTGGTTTGCAAACAGATACGCAGTATTTT.

V gene TRBV25-1 combines with J gene TRBJ1-2; D is perhaps TRBD1 (5 bases). Germline loops: CDR1 MGHDK, CDR2 SYGVNS. V was pared by 2 bases and J by 5 bases, with 9 bases between. CDR3 length: 13 residues. In DNA form, the CDR3 reads TGTGCCAGCAGTGAACAGGGATCGTATGGCTACACCTTC. Residues: CASSEQGSYGYTF.